This T cell receptor beta chain was captured by sequencing in a study of PD-L1 blockade in urothelial cancer (dated by TCRdb to about 2017). Looking at the study overall: Every patient began therapy around 2014 and was given atezolizumab 1,200 mg intravenously every 3 weeks. Somatic, immune and clinical correlates of response to PD-L1 blockade with atezolizumab in urothelial cancer were the focus of an exploratory multi-omic analysis. About 90% of the roughly 29 patients were identified as males with urothelial cancer of bladder origin, and a prior smoking history was reported by 18 of 29 patients. Durable clinical benefit was achieved by nine patients and was not achieved by 20 patients. Progression-free survival longer than 6 months counted as durable clinical benefit, and TCR features were additionally tested against both progression-free and overall survival. Pretreatment blood TCR-seq was available for about 27 patients, at least one posttreatment blood collection was obtained for some 25 patients, and tumor TCR-seq was available for some 25 patients. Patients had an ECOG performance status of 0 or 1 and had received between 0 and 3 prior chemotherapy regimens. Pretreatment tumor samples, along with matched peripheral blood serially collected before and after atezolizumab treatment, were subjected to TCR sequencing. Blood samples were analyzed at two time points: 3 weeks after treatment start (second dose) and 6 weeks after treatment start. Blood samples yielded a median of around 150,000 T cells and around 80,000 unique TCRs, with median clonality 0.080. In the same patients, whole exome sequencing and RNA sequencing of pretreatment tumors were performed in addition to TCR sequencing.

The study at large found these results: A pretreatment peripheral blood TCR clonality below the median was linked to improved progression-free and overall survival. Among patients with durable benefit, tumor-associated TCR clones showed greater expansion in peripheral blood 3 weeks after treatment started (n ≈ 23, p = 0.022). Small sample size (n of about 30) and many exploratory analyses mean the results are intended to be hypothesis-generating.

As regards this clone: Its antigen remains undetermined. No much larger clone exists at a distance of one base, and base qualities are not known.

A total of about 31 patients with locally advanced or metastatic urothelial carcinoma, treated at Memorial Sloan Kettering on a trial protocol, made up the cohort. Peripheral blood mononuclear cells were collected pretreatment and during treatment, with between 1 and 8 total time points obtained per patient. The Qiagen DNeasy Blood extraction kit was used to purify genomic DNA from total PBMCs and tumor samples. PBMCs were collected pretreatment and during treatment and were isolated and stored as previously described. Trimming removed 4 bases from V and 10 bases from J, leaving 20 bases between the germline ends. From the germline V gene, CDR1 is SNHLY and CDR2 is FYNNEI. The CDR3 contains 14 residues, cysteine and phenylalanine counted. The CDR3 DNA has 42 bases and is translated from base 1. Each PCR received spiked-in synthetic TCR analog templates so that absolute template abundance could be estimated from read counts. Using the immunoSEQ assay, TCRbeta CDR3 regions were amplified from genomic DNA with bias-controlled V and J gene primers. Rearranged TCRbeta segments were sequenced at approximately 20X coverage. In the paper's pipeline: Clustering was used to correct sequencing errors, and CDR3s were annotated against IMGT to assign V, D and J genes. Only productive TCRbeta rearrangements were used in downstream analyses, excluding out-of-frame or stop-codon sequences. Clonality was calculated as one minus the Shannon entropy normalized by the log of the number of unique productive sequences. Fisher's exact test with Benjamini-Hochberg correction, at a threshold of adjusted p below 0.01, was used to find clones that differed between time points or between blood and tumor. The table was pulled from immuneACCESS by TCRdb, which kept in-frame rearrangements only. Such tables lose some clones; where checked, under half of the loss comes from unresolved V genes, and the rest has no known cause. For V, J and clone size, that table is used; D and trimming come from the DNA. Across this sample there are 30,000 or so clones, with 80% to 85% seen only once. Approximately 2.2% of the sample goes to the ten largest clones.

Sequencing was performed on PBMCs, taken around atezolizumab (anti-PD-L1) treatment. This TCR was sampled from a man between 50 and 59 years old with urothelial cancer. This chain joins TRBV2 to TRBJ2-7, with TRBD2 as a weak D call on 5 bases. The DNA is as follows: TGTGCCAGCAGTGCTCCCAGCGGCGCCTACGGACAGTACTTC. Translated, it gives CASSAPSGAYGQYF.